The subject of this entry is one T cell receptor (beta chain). Its antigen is not identified. This specimen comes from a study of cytomegalovirus exposure and HLA in healthy donors. Study-wide results and caveats: 15,000 to 20,000 TCR beta sequences were associated with HLA alleles at 0.05 false discovery rate in a later analysis.

CDR1 and CDR2 from the germline V gene are SGHRS and YFSETQ. CDR3 length equals 17 residues. V lost 0 bases and J 0 bases, leaving 12 bases between the germline ends. The PCR was carried out with 60 Vbeta primers and 13 Jbeta primers. Data came from immunoSEQ multiplex PCR; TCRdb stores just in-frame clones and leaves some out. The top ten hold about 8% of the sample, which has about 86,000 clones, approximately 70% seen once. V usage is TRBV5-1 and J usage is TRBJ2-2; maybe TRBD1 (5 bases). This clonotype was obtained from a man between 60 and 70 years old in good health and CMV-seronegative. Input material: PBMCs. As DNA, the CDR3 is TGCGCCAGCAGCTTGGCCATGGACATAACGAACACCGGGGAGCTGTTTTTT. Its protein product is CASSLAMDITNTGELFF. The full variable domain, rest sourced from reference TRBV5-1 and TRBJ2-2, is KAGVTQTPRYLIKTRGQQVTLSCSPISGHRSVSWYQQTPGQGLQFLFEYFSETQRNKGNFPGRFSGRQFSNSRSEMNVSTLELGDSALYLCASSLAMDITNTGELFFGEGSRLTVL.